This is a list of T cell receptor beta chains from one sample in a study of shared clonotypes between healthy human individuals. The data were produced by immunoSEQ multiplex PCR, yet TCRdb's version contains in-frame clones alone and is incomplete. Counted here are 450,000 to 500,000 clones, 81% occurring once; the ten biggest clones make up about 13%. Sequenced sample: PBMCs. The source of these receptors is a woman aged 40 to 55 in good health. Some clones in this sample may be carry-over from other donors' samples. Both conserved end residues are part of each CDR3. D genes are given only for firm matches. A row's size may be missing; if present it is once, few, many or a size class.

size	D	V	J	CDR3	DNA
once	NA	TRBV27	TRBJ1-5	CASSLTSELSNQPQHF	TGTGCCAGCAGTTTAACATCGGAGCTTAGCAATCAGCCCCAGCATTTT
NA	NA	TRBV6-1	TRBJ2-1	CASSEFAGSYNEQFF	TGTGCCAGCAGTGAATTCGCGGGATCCTACAATGAGCAGTTCTTC
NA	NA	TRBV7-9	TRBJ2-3	CASSQPPGHQGIDTQYF	TGTGCCAGCAGCCAGCCCCCGGGACACCAGGGGATAGATACGCAGTATTTT
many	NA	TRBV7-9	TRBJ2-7	CASRPGGEGGQPYEQYF	TGTGCCAGCAGGCCAGGGGGGGAAGGCGGACAACCCTACGAGCAGTACTTC
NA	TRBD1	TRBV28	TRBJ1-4	CASSSTRTGGIEKLFF	TGTGCCAGCAGTTCAACTCGGACAGGGGGAATAGAAAAACTGTTTTTT
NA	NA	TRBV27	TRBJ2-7	CASRTGLYEQYF	TGTGCCAGCAGAACAGGGCTCTACGAGCAGTACTTC
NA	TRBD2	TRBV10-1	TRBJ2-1	CASSDASGRGPYNEQFF	TGCGCCAGCAGTGATGCAAGCGGGAGAGGGCCTTACAATGAGCAGTTCTTC
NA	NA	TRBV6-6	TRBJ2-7	CASSYSGSYYEQYF	TGTGCCAGCAGTTACTCGGGTAGTTATTACGAGCAGTACTTC
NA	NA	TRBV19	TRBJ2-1	CASSRGFYNEQFF	TGTGCCAGTAGTAGAGGGTTTTACAATGAGCAGTTCTTC
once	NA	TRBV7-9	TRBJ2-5	CASSSGEGGRWETQYF	TGTGCCAGCAGCTCTGGGGAGGGGGGGCGCTGGGAGACCCAGTACTTC
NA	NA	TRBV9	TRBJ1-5	CASSVVRSGFSYQPQHF	TGTGCCAGCAGCGTAGTGAGGTCAGGGTTTTCGTATCAGCCCCAGCATTTT
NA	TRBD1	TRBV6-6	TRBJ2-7	CASSYSGQGRYEQYF	TGTGCCAGCAGTTACTCGGGACAGGGCCGCTACGAGCAGTACTTC
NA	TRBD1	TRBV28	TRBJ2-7	CASSQGQHYEQYF	TGTGCCAGCAGTCAGGGACAGCACTACGAGCAGTACTTC
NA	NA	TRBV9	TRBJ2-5	CASSVVGAEETQYF	TGTGCCAGCAGCGTAGTTGGGGCCGAAGAGACCCAGTACTTC
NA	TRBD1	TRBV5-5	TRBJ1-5	CASSLGQGDNQPQHF	TGTGCCAGCAGCCTTGGACAGGGGGACAATCAGCCCCAGCATTTT
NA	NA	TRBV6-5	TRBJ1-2	CAGPNGYTF	TGTGCCGGACCGAATGGCTACACCTTC
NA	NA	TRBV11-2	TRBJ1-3	CASSPGDEGRTIYF	TGTGCCAGCAGCCCCGGGGATGAGGGGCGCACCATATATTTT
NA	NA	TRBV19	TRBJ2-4	CASSTFSGTLNIQYF	TGTGCCAGTAGTACCTTCTCCGGGACACTAAACATTCAGTACTTC
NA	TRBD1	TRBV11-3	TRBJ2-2	CASSTRQGGTGELFF	TGTGCCAGCAGCACCCGACAGGGGGGGACCGGGGAGCTGTTTTTT
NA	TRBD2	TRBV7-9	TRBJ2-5	CASSLQLAGQETQYF	TGTGCCAGCAGCTTACAACTAGCGGGACAAGAGACCCAGTACTTC
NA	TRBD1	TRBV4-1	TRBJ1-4	CASSQGDRGRGEKLFF	TGCGCCAGCAGCCAAGGGGACAGGGGCCGGGGTGAAAAACTGTTTTTT
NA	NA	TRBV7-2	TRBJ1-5	CASSLRGLGNQPQHF	TGTGCCAGCAGCTTACGGGGGCTTGGGAATCAGCCCCAGCATTTT